These 27 T cell receptor beta chains originate from one sample sequenced in a study of control samples from healthy donors and cancer patients. Clones were sequenced by immunoSEQ multiplex PCR, and TCRdb holds only the in-frame ones, with some missing. The sample consists of approximately 180,000 clones, around 94% of them appearing once. Sequencing input: blood. The source is a woman aged 18-29 years in good health.

The chain joins TRBV12-3 or TRBV12-4 to TRBJ2-5; D not resolved. Trimming pared 3 bases from V and 4 bases from J, leaving 3 bases between. This CDR3 region has 11 residues. CDR3 protein: CASSFLETQYF. In DNA form, the CDR3 reads TGTGCCAGCAGTTTTTTAGAGACCCAGTACTTC.

The CDR3 coding sequence is TGTGCCAGCAGTGACCGCGCAGGGGGAGATTCACCCCTCCACTTT. It codes for CASSDRAGGDSPLHF. The chain employs TRBV6-4 and TRBJ1-6, with 7 bases aligning to TRBD1. The germline CDR1 and CDR2 sequences are MRHNA and SNTAGT. V shed 2 bases, J shed 8 bases, and the junction held 6 bases outside the gene matches. The CDR3 length is 15 residues.

This chain links TRBV6-6 with TRBJ2-5, with no clear D. The V end lost 6 bases, the J end lost 4 bases, and 6 bases lay between the germline ends. This CDR3 has 11 residues. Germline V gene data show CDR1 as MNHNY and CDR2 as SVGAGI (reference sequence). The CDR3 loop reads CASSHRETQYF. The CDR3 DNA follows: TGTGCCAGCAGCCACCGAGAGACCCAGTACTTC.

The gene calls are TRBV14 and TRBJ1-1, with TRBD1 matching 8 bases. Trimming removed 4 bases from V and 7 bases from J; junction bases left unmatched: 14. Germline assignment: CDR1 SGHDN and CDR2 FVKESK. The CDR3 covers 16 residues. The CDR3 region has the DNA TGTGCCAGCAGCCTCTCAGACAGGGGATGGGAAGATGAAGCTTTCTTT. This sequence encodes CASSLSDRGWEDEAFF.

The chain combines TRBV4-3 with TRBJ1-2; TRBD1 matches 7 bases. The V gene end was trimmed by 0 bases and the J gene end by 7 bases; junction bases not matched to a gene: 8. Looked up from germline, CDR1 is LGHNA and CDR2 is YSLEER. The CDR3 is 15 amino acids. Here the CDR3 reads CASSQDPGGTSGYTF. The CDR3, as DNA: TGCGCCAGCAGCCAAGACCCAGGGGGGACGAGTGGCTACACCTTC.

J is TRBJ1-5 and V is TRBV2, with D perhaps matching TRBD1 (6 bases). Trimming removed 7 bases from V and 5 bases from J, with 21 bases in between. CDR1 is SNHLY and CDR2 is FYNNEI in the germline V gene. The CDR3 covers 16 residues. CDR3: CASNLSGTGGDQPQHF. As DNA, the CDR3 is TGTGCCAGCAACCTATCCGGGACGGGGGGCGATCAGCCCCAGCATTTT.

This clone was detected only once. This chain connects TRBV28 to TRBJ2-3; no reliable D call. The length of the CDR3 is 11 residues. Trimming removed 4 bases at V and 10 bases at J, with 9 bases between. Per germline, CDR1 MDHEN and CDR2 SYDVKM. The CDR3 region is CASSSLESQYF. CDR3 nucleotide sequence: TGTGCCAGCAGTTCCTTAGAGTCGCAGTATTTT.

This chain uses TRBV29-1 with TRBJ1-2; D remains ambiguous. This CDR3 region has 13 residues. Trimming stripped 2 bases from V and 3 bases from J, with 10 bases between. CDR1 SQVTM and CDR2 ANQGSEA come from the germline V gene. The CDR3 loop reads CSVEKRAYYGYTF. The CDR3 DNA is TGCAGCGTTGAAAAGAGGGCCTACTATGGCTACACCTTC. The full variable domain, its missing parts supplied by reference TRBV29-1 and TRBJ1-2, is SAVISQKPSRDICQRGTSLTIQCQVDSQVTMMFWYRQQPGQSLTLIATANQGSEATYESGFVIDKFPISRPNLTFSTLTVSNMSPEDSSIYLCSVEKRAYYGYTFGSGTRLTVV.

V is TRBV6-5 and J is TRBJ1-2; 7 bases align to TRBD1. V trimming: 6 bases; J trimming: 4 bases; junction bases outside the gene matches: 8. CDR1 and CDR2 from the germline V gene are MNHEY and SVGAGI. CDR3 length: 14 amino acids. The CDR3 DNA sequence: TGTGCCAGCAGCGGAACAGGGGCTGCCTATGGCTACACCTTC. The encoded protein is CASSGTGAAYGYTF.

This clone came up once. The chain is built from TRBV7-9 and TRBJ2-2; 11 bases align to TRBD1. Unmatched junction bases numbered 9, after V lost 5 bases and J lost 7 bases. This CDR3 region has 16 residues. Germline V lookup: CDR1 SEHNR, CDR2 FQNEAQ (reference sequence). DNA of the CDR3: TGTGCCAGCAGCCCCCAGGACAGGGGGCGCAACGGGGAGCTGTTTTTT. Its protein product is CASSPQDRGRNGELFF. Complete variable domain (other parts from reference TRBV7-9 and TRBJ2-2): DTGVSQNPRHKITKRGQNVTFRCDPISEHNRLYWYRQTLGQGPEFLTYFQNEAQLEKSRLLSDRFSAERPKGSFSTLEIQRTEQGDSAMYLCASSPQDRGRNGELFFGEGSRLTVL.

The rearrangement uses TRBV9 and TRBJ1-1; unclear D gene. Germline V lookup: CDR1 SGDLS, CDR2 YYNGEE. Between the trimmed V and J ends, which lost 4 bases and 1 base, there was a span of 8 bases. The CDR3 is 13 amino acids. The CDR3 DNA is TGTGCCAGCAGCCCTGCGGGGAACACTGAAGCTTTCTTT. The encoded protein is CASSPAGNTEAFF.

The chain is built from TRBV28 and TRBJ2-7, with 7 bases lining up with TRBD1. The CDR3 has 13 amino acids. Germline assignment: CDR1 MDHEN and CDR2 SYDVKM. V lost 6 bases and J lost 3; bases outside the gene matches: 5. CDR3 coding DNA: TGTGCCAGCAGGAATGGACAGGTCTACGAGCAGTACTTC. Its translation is CASRNGQVYEQYF.

V usage is TRBV2 and J usage is TRBJ1-2; D is perhaps TRBD1 (5 bases). V lost 3 bases, J lost 5 bases, and 10 bases lay in between. Germline V gene lookup returns CDR1 SNHLY and CDR2 FYNNEI. The CDR3 length is 13 residues. In nucleotides, the CDR3 is TGTGCCAGCAGTGAGCGGGGCTCATATGGCTACACCTTC. It yields the protein CASSERGSYGYTF. Filled out from reference TRBV2 and TRBJ1-2, the complete variable domain reads EPEVTQTPSHQVTQMGQEVILRCVPISNHLYFYWYRQILGQKVEFLVSFYNNEISEKSEIFDDQFSVERPDGSNFTLKIRSTKLEDSAMYFCASSERGSYGYTFGSGTRLTVV.

This chain joins TRBV14 and TRBJ1-1; D is uncertain. The CDR3 has 14 amino acids. CDR1 is SGHDN and CDR2 is FVKESK in the germline V gene. Trimming cost V 0 bases and J 6 bases, with 11 bases left between them. CDR3 protein: CASSQDPNNPEAFF. CDR3 sequence (DNA): TGTGCCAGCAGCCAAGACCCCAATAACCCTGAAGCTTTCTTT. The full variable domain, its missing parts supplied by reference TRBV14 and TRBJ1-1, is EAGVTQFPSHSVIEKGQTVTLRCDPISGHDNLYWYRRVMGKEIKFLLHFVKESKQDESGMPNNRFLAERTGGTYSTLKVQPAELEDSGVYFCASSQDPNNPEAFFGQGTRLTVV.

This chain connects TRBV6-4 to TRBJ1-6; a weak D match, TRBD1 (5 bases). The CDR3 runs 14 residues. Germline CDR1 MRHNA, CDR2 SNTAGT. The ends were cut back, 4 bases at V and 9 bases at J, with 13 bases in the middle. DNA for the CDR3: TGTGCCAGCAGTGCCCAAAAGGGGATTTCACCCCTCCACTTT. Amino acid sequence: CASSAQKGISPLHF.

The table lists this clone with a count of one. J is TRBJ2-5 and V is TRBV2; 9 bases fit TRBD1. Germline trimming cut 8 bases from V and 5 bases from J; bases unmatched to any gene: 12. This CDR3 spans 15 amino acids. Looked up from germline, CDR1 is SNHLY and CDR2 is FYNNEI. Here the CDR3 reads CASGRTGVFEETQYF. CDR3 sequence (DNA): TGTGCCAGCGGCAGGACAGGGGTTTTCGAGGAGACCCAGTACTTC. The full variable domain, rest sourced from reference TRBV2 and TRBJ2-5, is EPEVTQTPSHQVTQMGQEVILRCVPISNHLYFYWYRQILGQKVEFLVSFYNNEISEKSEIFDDQFSVERPDGSNFTLKIRSTKLEDSAMYFCASGRTGVFEETQYFGPGTRLLVL.

The chain has TRBV10-3 and TRBJ2-3, with unresolved D. The CDR3 loop spans 14 amino acids. CDR1 and CDR2 from the germline V gene are ENHRY and SYGVKD. V lost 5 bases and J lost 4, with 13 bases in between. The CDR3 loop reads CAISPSVVSDTQYF. DNA for the CDR3: TGTGCCATCAGTCCCTCCGTTGTGTCAGATACGCAGTATTTT.

CDR3 nucleotides: TGTGCCAGCAGCCAACAGGGAGCTAACTATGGCTACACCTTC. It encodes CASSQQGANYGYTF. The chain joins TRBV3-1 (or the pseudogene TRBV3-2) to TRBJ1-2; maybe TRBD1 (5 bases). CDR1 and CDR2 (germline): LGHDT, YNNKEL (reference sequence). CDR3 length: 14 amino acids. V was clipped by 2 bases and J by 0 bases, with 7 bases between them.

The chain combines TRBV19 with TRBJ2-1, with D possibly TRBD2 on 6 matching bases. The CDR3 runs 12 residues. Trimming took 9 bases from V and 7 from J, leaving 13 bases between them. Germline CDR1 LNHDA, CDR2 SQIVND (reference sequence). The CDR3 sequence is CASLDRGNEQFF. CDR3 DNA sequence: TGTGCCAGCTTGGATCGGGGGAATGAGCAGTTCTTC.

The rearrangement links TRBV3-1 (or the pseudogene TRBV3-2) to TRBJ2-3; 13 bases agree with TRBD2. V shed 3 bases and J 6 bases; nucleotides not matched to a gene: 9. The V gene's germline CDR1 is LGHDT and CDR2 YNNKEL (reference sequence). The CDR3 consists of 17 residues. Written as DNA, the CDR3 is TGTGCCAGCAGCCACCTCGGACTAGCGGGGGTCCCGGATACGCAGTATTTT. Its protein product is CASSHLGLAGVPDTQYF.

This chain links TRBV5-1 with TRBJ2-7, with no clear D. Germline V gene lookup returns CDR1 SGHRS and CDR2 YFSETQ. Trimming cost V 0 bases and J 0 bases, with 7 bases left between them. The length of the CDR3 is 14 residues. CDR3 coding DNA: TGCGCCAGCAGCTTGGGATGGAGCTCCTACGAGCAGTACTTC. Translated, it gives CASSLGWSSYEQYF.

V usage is TRBV13 and J usage is TRBJ2-2, with 7 bases lining up with TRBD1. This CDR3 is built from 15 residues. Germline assignment: CDR1 PRHDT and CDR2 FYEKMQ (reference sequence). J gave up 6 bases and V 4 bases, and 8 bases lay outside the gene matches. CDR3 sequence: CASSYPTGDAGELFF. Written as DNA, the CDR3 is TGTGCCAGCAGCTACCCAACAGGGGACGCCGGGGAGCTGTTTTTT. The full variable domain, completed using reference TRBV13 and TRBJ2-2, is AAGVIQSPRHLIKEKRETATLKCYPIPRHDTVYWYQQGPGQDPQFLISFYEKMQSDKGSIPDRFSAQQFSDYHSELNMSSLELGDSALYFCASSYPTGDAGELFFGEGSRLTVL.

V and J are TRBV19 and TRBJ2-1; D tentatively fits TRBD1 or TRBD2 (6 bases each). CDR3 size: 18 residues. Germline V gives CDR1 LNHDA, CDR2 SQIVND (reference sequence). V lost 7 bases and J lost 3, with 25 bases in between. In DNA form, the CDR3 reads TGTGCCAGTACCGACCGCCCAGTGGGGGGCTACCGCTACAATGAGCAGTTCTTC. Its protein is CASTDRPVGGYRYNEQFF.

The chain combines TRBV11-3 with TRBJ1-1; D may be TRBD1 (5 bases). This CDR3 comprises 14 residues. V was clipped by 5 bases and J by 4 bases, with 14 bases between them. Germline-derived CDR1 and CDR2 are SGHNT and YENEEA. The CDR3 region is CASSPGSRTTEAFF. For the CDR3, the DNA is TGTGCCAGCAGCCCAGGGAGCAGGACCACTGAAGCTTTCTTT.

CDR3 bases: TGTGCCAGCAGTGGGACAGCCCCAGCCAAAAACATTCAGTACTTC. As protein: CASSGTAPAKNIQYF. The chain employs TRBV6-2 or TRBV6-3 and TRBJ2-4; TRBD1 aligns across 7 bases. Germline loops: CDR1 MNHEY, CDR2 SVGEGT. Trimming at V came to 5 bases and at J to 0 bases, leaving 4 bases not matched to a gene. The CDR3 is 15 amino acids.

Only one count was recorded for this clone. The gene calls are TRBV12-5 and TRBJ2-7; D remains unclear. The CDR3 has 11 residues. Trimming shortened V by 5 bases and J by 3 bases, and 5 bases separated the two germline ends. Per the germline V gene, CDR1 is LGHNT and CDR2 is FRNRAP. The CDR3 loop is CASGQFYEQYF. As DNA, the CDR3 is TGTGCTAGTGGTCAGTTCTACGAGCAGTACTTC.

This chain links TRBV7-9 with TRBJ1-2; 7 bases map to TRBD1. After removal of 4 bases from V and 2 bases from J, the junction contained 13 bases not matched to a gene. This CDR3 has 17 amino acids. Germline assignment: CDR1 SEHNR and CDR2 FQNEAQ (reference sequence). Here the CDR3 reads CASSSLRQGRKNYGYTF. The CDR3 coding sequence is TGTGCCAGCAGCTCCCTTCGACAGGGAAGGAAGAACTATGGCTACACCTTC.